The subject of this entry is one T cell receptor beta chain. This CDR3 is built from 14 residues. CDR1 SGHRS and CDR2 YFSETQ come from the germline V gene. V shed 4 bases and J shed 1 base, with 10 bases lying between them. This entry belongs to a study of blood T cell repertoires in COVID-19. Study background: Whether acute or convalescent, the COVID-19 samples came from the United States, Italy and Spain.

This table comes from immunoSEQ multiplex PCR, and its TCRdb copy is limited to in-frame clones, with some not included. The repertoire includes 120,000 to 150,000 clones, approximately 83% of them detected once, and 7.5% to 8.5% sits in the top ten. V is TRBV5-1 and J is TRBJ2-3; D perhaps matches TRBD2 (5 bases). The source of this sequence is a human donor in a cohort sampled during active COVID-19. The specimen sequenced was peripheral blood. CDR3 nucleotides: TGCGCCAGCAGCCTAAGGACTGGCACAGATACGCAGTATTTT. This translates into CASSLRTGTDTQYF. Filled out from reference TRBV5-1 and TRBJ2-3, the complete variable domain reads KAGVTQTPRYLIKTRGQQVTLSCSPISGHRSVSWYQQTPGQGLQFLFEYFSETQRNKGNFPGRFSGRQFSNSRSEMNVSTLELGDSALYLCASSLRTGTDTQYFGPGTRLTVL.